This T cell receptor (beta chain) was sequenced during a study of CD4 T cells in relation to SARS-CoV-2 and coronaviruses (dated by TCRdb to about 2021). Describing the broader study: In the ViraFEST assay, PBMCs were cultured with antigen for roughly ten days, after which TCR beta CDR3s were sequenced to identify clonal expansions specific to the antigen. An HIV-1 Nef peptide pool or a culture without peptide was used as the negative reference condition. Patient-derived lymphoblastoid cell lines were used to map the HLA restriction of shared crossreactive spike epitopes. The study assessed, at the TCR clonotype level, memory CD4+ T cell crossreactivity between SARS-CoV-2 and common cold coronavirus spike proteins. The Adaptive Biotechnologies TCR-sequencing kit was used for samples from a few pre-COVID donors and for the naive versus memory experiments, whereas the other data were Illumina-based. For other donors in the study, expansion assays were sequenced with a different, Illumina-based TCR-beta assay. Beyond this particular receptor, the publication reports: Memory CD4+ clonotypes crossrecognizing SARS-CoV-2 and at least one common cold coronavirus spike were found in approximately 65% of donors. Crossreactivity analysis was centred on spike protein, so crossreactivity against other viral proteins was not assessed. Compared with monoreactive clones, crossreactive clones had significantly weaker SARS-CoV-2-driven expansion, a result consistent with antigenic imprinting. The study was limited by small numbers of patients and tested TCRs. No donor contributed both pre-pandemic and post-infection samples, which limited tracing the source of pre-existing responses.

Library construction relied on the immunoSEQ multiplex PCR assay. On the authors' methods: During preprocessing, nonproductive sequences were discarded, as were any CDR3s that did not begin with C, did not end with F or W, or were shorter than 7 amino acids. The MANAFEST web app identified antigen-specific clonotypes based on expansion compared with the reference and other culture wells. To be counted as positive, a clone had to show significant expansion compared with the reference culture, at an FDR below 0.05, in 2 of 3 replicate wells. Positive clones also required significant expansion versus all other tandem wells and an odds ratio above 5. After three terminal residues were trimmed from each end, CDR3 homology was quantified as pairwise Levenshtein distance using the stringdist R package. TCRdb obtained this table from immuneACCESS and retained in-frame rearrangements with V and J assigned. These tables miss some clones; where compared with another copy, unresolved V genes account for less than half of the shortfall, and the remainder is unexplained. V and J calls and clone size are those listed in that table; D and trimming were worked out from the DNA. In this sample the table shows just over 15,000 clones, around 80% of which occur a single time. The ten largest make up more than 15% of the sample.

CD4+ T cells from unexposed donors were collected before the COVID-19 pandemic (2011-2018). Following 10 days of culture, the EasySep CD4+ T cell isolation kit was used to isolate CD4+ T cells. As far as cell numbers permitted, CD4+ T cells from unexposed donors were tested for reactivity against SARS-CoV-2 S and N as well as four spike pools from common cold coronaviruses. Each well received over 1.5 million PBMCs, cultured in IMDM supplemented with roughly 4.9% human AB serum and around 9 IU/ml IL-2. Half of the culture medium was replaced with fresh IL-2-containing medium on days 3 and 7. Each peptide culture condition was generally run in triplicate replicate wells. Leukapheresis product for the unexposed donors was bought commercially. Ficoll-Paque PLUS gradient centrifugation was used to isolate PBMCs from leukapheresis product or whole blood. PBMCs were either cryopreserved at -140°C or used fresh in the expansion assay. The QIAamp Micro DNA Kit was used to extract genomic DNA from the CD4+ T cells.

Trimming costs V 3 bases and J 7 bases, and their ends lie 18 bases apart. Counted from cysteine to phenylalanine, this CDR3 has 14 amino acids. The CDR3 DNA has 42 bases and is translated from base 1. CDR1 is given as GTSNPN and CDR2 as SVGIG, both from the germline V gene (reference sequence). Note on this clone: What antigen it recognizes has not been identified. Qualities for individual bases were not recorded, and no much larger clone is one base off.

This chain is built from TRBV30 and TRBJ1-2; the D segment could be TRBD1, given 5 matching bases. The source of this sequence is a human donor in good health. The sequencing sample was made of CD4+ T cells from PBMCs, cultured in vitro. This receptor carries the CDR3 CAWRQRQGVPGYTF. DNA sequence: TGTGCCTGGAGGCAAAGGCAGGGCGTCCCTGGCTACACCTTC.